The next 32 T cell receptor beta chains were all read from a single sample in a study of control samples from healthy donors and cancer patients. Profiling relied on immunoSEQ multiplex PCR, and the TCRdb table lists in-frame clones only, not all of them. The profile shows some 100,000 clones, just over 90% of them singletons. Sequenced input: blood. These receptors all stem from a man aged 18 to 29 in good health.

The chain couples TRBV19 to TRBJ1-5; D uncertain. Germline V CDR1 and CDR2: LNHDA, SQIVND (reference sequence). V gave up 5 bases and J gave up 0 bases, with 11 bases separating them. The CDR3 contains 15 residues. The CDR3 sequence: CASSSQHYSNQPQHF. The CDR3 nucleotides are TGTGCCAGTAGTTCCCAGCATTATAGCAATCAGCCCCAGCATTTT.

The chain uses TRBV18 and TRBJ2-2; TRBD1 or TRBD2 may be the D gene (6 bases each). CDR1 and CDR2 (germline): KGHSH, LQKENI. V was pared by 3 bases and J by 6 bases, with 14 bases between. The CDR3 contains 15 residues. The CDR3 nucleotides read TGTGCCAGCTCACCTCTCGAGGGGGGCGCCGGGGAGCTGTTTTTT. This codes for CASSPLEGGAGELFF.

The chain employs TRBV5-1 and TRBJ2-5, with TRBD1 matching over 10 bases. The CDR3 is 15 amino acids. Germline CDR1 and CDR2: SGHRS and YFSETQ. After removal of 4 bases from V and 5 bases from J, the junction contained 8 bases not matched to a gene. In nucleotides, the CDR3 is TGCGCCAGCAGCAACGGGGGACAGGGGTGGGAGACCCAGTACTTC. Its translation is CASSNGGQGWETQYF.

This chain links TRBV29-1 with TRBJ2-3; D perhaps matches TRBD1 (6 bases). Trimming took 8 bases from V and 0 from J, leaving 18 bases between them. Germline V lookup: CDR1 SQVTM, CDR2 ANQGSEA. The CDR3 extends over 15 amino acids. The CDR3 DNA reads as TGCAGCACCGGCCAGGACAGCCTTAGCACAGATACGCAGTATTTT. It is translated as CSTGQDSLSTDTQYF.

This chain links TRBV4-1 with TRBJ2-7, with D possibly matching TRBD2 (5 bases). The germline V gene has CDR1 MGHRA and CDR2 YSYEKL. This CDR3 contains 14 residues. V gave up 0 bases and J gave up 1 base, with 7 bases separating them. The CDR3 bases are TGCGCCAGCAGCCAAGACCCGGGGTCCTACGAGCAGTACTTC. Translating gives CASSQDPGSYEQYF.

This clone turned up a few times. The chain employs TRBV5-8 and TRBJ1-1; TRBD1 might be the D (6 bases). Germline V gene sequence: CDR1 SGHTS, CDR2 YDEGEE. Trimming left V 0 bases short and J 6 bases short, with 15 bases between. CDR3 length: 15 amino acids. CDR3 loop: CASSLVRGQPPEAFF. CDR3 DNA: TGTGCCAGCAGCTTGGTCCGGGGGCAACCTCCTGAAGCTTTCTTT.

This chain connects TRBV5-1 to TRBJ2-5; the D is unclear. The CDR3 sequence is 12 residues long. The germline V gene has CDR1 SGHRS and CDR2 YFSETQ. With 0 bases removed from V and 5 bases from J, the gap between germline ends came to 5 bases. The DNA for the CDR3 is TGCGCCAGCAGCTTGGGCCCCGAGACCCAGTACTTC. It codes for CASSLGPETQYF.

V usage is TRBV18 and J usage is TRBJ1-4; D is unclear. CDR1 is KGHSH and CDR2 is LQKENI in the germline V gene. This CDR3 is built from 13 residues. V was cut by 3 bases and J by 7 bases, with 9 bases left in between. As DNA, the CDR3 is TGTGCCAGCTCACCCCCCTCCGGTGAAAAACTGTTTTTT. It yields the protein CASSPPSGEKLFF.

The chain uses TRBV15 and TRBJ1-5, with TRBD1 as a possible D gene (6 bases). Germline CDR1 reads LNHNV; CDR2 reads YYDKDF (reference sequence). Trimming removed 3 bases from V and 6 bases from J, with 15 bases in between. CDR3 length: 15 amino acids. CDR3 sequence (DNA): TGTGCCACCAGCAGTACGGTGGGGGCAGGTCAGCCCCAGCATTTT. This sequence encodes CATSSTVGAGQPQHF.

The rearrangement uses TRBV19 and TRBJ1-2; D unclear. The CDR3 is 16 amino acids. V lost 7 bases and J 1 base, leaving 19 bases between the germline ends. Germline CDR1 LNHDA, CDR2 SQIVND (reference sequence). In DNA form, the CDR3 reads TGTGCCAGTAATCCTCAGGCCGCGCAGTTTAACTATGGCTACACCTTC. The encoded protein is CASNPQAAQFNYGYTF.

For the CDR3, the DNA is TGCGCCAGCAGCTACGTACAGGGGATCGATACAGATACGCAGTATTTT. Translated, it gives CASSYVQGIDTDTQYF. The chain combines TRBV5-1 with TRBJ2-3, with TRBD1 matching over 7 bases. Germline V gene lookup returns CDR1 SGHRS and CDR2 YFSETQ. Germline trimming cut 3 bases from V and 3 bases from J; bases unmatched to any gene: 10. The CDR3 runs 16 residues. The full variable domain, its missing parts supplied by reference TRBV5-1 and TRBJ2-3, is KAGVTQTPRYLIKTRGQQVTLSCSPISGHRSVSWYQQTPGQGLQFLFEYFSETQRNKGNFPGRFSGRQFSNSRSEMNVSTLELGDSALYLCASSYVQGIDTDTQYFGPGTRLTVL.

The chain has TRBV3-1 (or the pseudogene TRBV3-2) and TRBJ2-7, with a weak D call TRBD2 (5 bases). Trimming stripped 1 base from V and 6 bases from J, with 10 bases between. Per the germline V gene, CDR1 is LGHDT and CDR2 is YNNKEL (reference sequence). The CDR3 loop spans 13 amino acids. The CDR3 region is CASSQGGGGEQYF. CDR3 bases: TGTGCCAGCAGCCAAGGTGGAGGCGGCGAGCAGTACTTC.

The J gene is TRBJ1-1, the V gene TRBV2; the D gene is possibly TRBD1 (6 bases). The CDR3 runs 16 residues. Trimming shortened V by 11 bases and J by 4 bases, and 26 bases separated the two germline ends. Germline V lookup: CDR1 SNHLY, CDR2 FYNNEI. The CDR3 spells CAGSKVAGVSVTEAFF. The CDR3 coding sequence is TGTGCCGGGTCCAAGGTGGCAGGGGTAAGCGTCACTGAAGCTTTCTTT.

The chain has TRBV4-1 and TRBJ2-5; D is unresolved. Per germline, CDR1 MGHRA and CDR2 YSYEKL. The CDR3 extends over 14 amino acids. V dropped 3 bases and J dropped 3 bases, with 11 bases sitting between them. The CDR3 DNA follows: TGCGCCAGCAGCCACCCCCTGCAGAAAGAGACCCAGTACTTC. It codes for CASSHPLQKETQYF.

The V and J genes are TRBV23-1 and TRBJ1-1, with D unclear. TRBV23-1 is assigned to the ORF class and has an uncertain function. CDR3 length equals 16 residues. Trimming left V 0 bases short and J 3 bases short, with 14 bases between. CDR3 in DNA: TGCGCCAGCAGTCAATCTACACTTGAGGAGGACACTGAAGCTTTCTTT. Translation: CASSQSTLEEDTEAFF.

The rearrangement links TRBV5-5 to TRBJ1-1, with 7 bases fitting TRBD1. Losses at the gene ends were 1 base for V and 6 bases for J; bases not matched to a gene: 15. This CDR3 has 17 residues. Germline V lookup: CDR1 SGHKS, CDR2 YYEKEE (reference sequence). CDR3 sequence reads: CASSLRGGAGEIPEAFF. CDR3 coding DNA: TGTGCCAGCAGCTTGAGAGGGGGCGCGGGTGAAATTCCTGAAGCTTTCTTT.

This chain connects TRBV18 to TRBJ1-5; no clear D. V gave up 4 bases and J gave up 7 bases, with 11 bases separating them. The CDR3 has 13 amino acids. Germline CDR1 KGHSH, CDR2 LQKENI. CDR3 loop: CASSLLTGQPQHF. The CDR3, as DNA: TGTGCCAGCTCACTACTGACCGGACAGCCCCAGCATTTT. The entire variable domain, with the rest obtained from reference TRBV18 and TRBJ1-5, is as follows: NAGVMQNPRHLVRRRGQEARLRCSPMKGHSHVYWYRQLPEEGLKFMVYLQKENIIDESGMPKERFSAEFPKEGPSILRIQQVVRGDSAAYFCASSLLTGQPQHFGDGTRLSIL.

The V and J genes are TRBV2 and TRBJ1-5; D is unclear. V lost 2 bases, J lost 4 bases, and 9 bases lay in between. This CDR3 spans 14 amino acids. Per germline, CDR1 SNHLY and CDR2 FYNNEI. The CDR3 loop is CASSEWQENQPQHF. CDR3 coding DNA: TGTGCCAGCAGTGAATGGCAGGAGAATCAGCCCCAGCATTTT.

In DNA, the CDR3 is TGCGCCAGCAGCTTGCAGGGTGGCTCTGGAAACACCATATATTTT. Amino acids: CASSLQGGSGNTIYF. This chain links TRBV5-1 with TRBJ1-3, with D possibly TRBD1 on 5 matching bases. V was pared by 1 base and J by 0 bases, with 8 bases between. The V gene's germline CDR1 is SGHRS and CDR2 YFSETQ. This CDR3 has 15 residues.

The chain links TRBV29-1 to TRBJ2-1, with 7 positions matching TRBD2. Trimming took 3 bases from V and 8 from J; bases not matched to a gene: 7. Per germline, CDR1 SQVTM and CDR2 ANQGSEA. CDR3 length equals 13 residues. CDR3 region: CSVEGGGFYEQFF. CDR3 nucleotides: TGCAGCGTTGAGGGCGGGGGTTTCTATGAGCAGTTCTTC.

The genes are TRBV5-1 and TRBJ1-4; D is unresolved. The CDR3 spans 16 residues. V lost 0 bases to trimming and J lost 0 bases, with 9 bases between them. In germline, CDR1 is SGHRS, CDR2 YFSETQ. The chain's CDR3 is CASSLDRWATNEKLFF. CDR3 DNA: TGCGCCAGCAGCTTGGATCGCTGGGCAACTAATGAAAAACTGTTTTTT. Full variable domain (rest looked up from reference TRBV5-1 and TRBJ1-4): KAGVTQTPRYLIKTRGQQVTLSCSPISGHRSVSWYQQTPGQGLQFLFEYFSETQRNKGNFPGRFSGRQFSNSRSEMNVSTLELGDSALYLCASSLDRWATNEKLFFGSGTQLSVL.

The table lists this clone with a count of one. V and J are TRBV7-9 and TRBJ1-1; maybe TRBD1 (5 bases). This CDR3 contains 13 residues. Germline CDR1 reads SEHNR; CDR2 reads FQNEAQ (reference sequence). With 5 bases removed from V and 6 bases from J, the gap between germline ends came to 13 bases. In nucleotides, the CDR3 is TGTGCCAGCAGCCCGAAGGGGTCAGCTGAAGCTTTCTTT. Translating gives CASSPKGSAEAFF.

The chain joins TRBV29-1 to TRBJ1-4; 7 bases are a match to TRBD1. The CDR3 contains 15 residues. Germline CDR1 reads SQVTM; CDR2 reads ANQGSEA. Trimming at V came to 5 bases and at J to 5 bases, leaving 11 bases not matched to a gene. The CDR3 loop reads CSVQGGLGQNEKLFF. In nucleotides, the CDR3 is TGCAGCGTTCAAGGGGGCCTCGGTCAAAATGAAAAACTGTTTTTT.

The chain is built from TRBV27 and TRBJ2-7; D is unclear. Trimming took off 3 bases at V and 0 bases at J, with 6 bases between the two ends. Germline CDR1 reads MNHEY; CDR2 reads SMNVEV (reference sequence). The CDR3 runs 13 residues. For the CDR3, the DNA is TGTGCCAGCAGTTTGGACGACTCCTACGAGCAGTACTTC. It codes for CASSLDDSYEQYF.

The V gene is TRBV7-9, the J gene TRBJ2-1; 7 bases are a match to TRBD2. The V segment lost 5 bases and the J segment 2 bases; nucleotides outside the gene matches: 9. Germline V lookup: CDR1 SEHNR, CDR2 FQNEAQ (reference sequence). The CDR3 is 16 amino acids. CDR3 loop: CASSLRLGGAYNEQFF. CDR3 nucleotides: TGTGCCAGCAGCCTTAGGCTGGGGGGGGCCTACAATGAGCAGTTCTTC.

This chain connects TRBV10-3 to TRBJ2-1; 9 bases line up with TRBD2. The CDR3 consists of 14 residues. In germline, CDR1 is ENHRY, CDR2 SYGVKD. V shed 10 bases and J 7 bases; nucleotides not matched to a gene: 11. In DNA form, the CDR3 reads TGTGCCACTCAATTGGCGGGGGGGCTTAATGAGCAGTTCTTC. Protein product: CATQLAGGLNEQFF.

This clone was counted a few times. The chain is built from TRBV6-4 and TRBJ2-3; D possibly corresponds to TRBD1 (6 bases). This CDR3 spans 14 amino acids. Germline V gene sequence: CDR1 MRHNA, CDR2 SNTAGT. Trimming took off 4 bases at V and 0 bases at J, with 8 bases between the two ends. CDR3 bases: TGTGCCAGCAGTGCAGGGGCTAGCACAGATACGCAGTATTTT. Its protein product is CASSAGASTDTQYF.

The genes are TRBV9 and TRBJ1-2, with 8 bases lining up with TRBD1. The trim removed 3 bases at V and 7 bases at J, leaving 11 bases unmatched. Germline CDR1 is SGDLS and CDR2 is YYNGEE. This CDR3 is 15 amino acids long. The CDR3 DNA is TGTGCCAGCAGCGGACGGACAGGGCAGTACGGTGGCTACACCTTC. This encodes CASSGRTGQYGGYTF.

V and J are TRBV6-5 and TRBJ1-6; 11 bases map to TRBD1. This CDR3 region has 14 residues. CDR1 and CDR2 from the germline V gene are MNHEY and SVGAGI. With V trimmed by 4 bases and J by 9 bases, 2 bases remained unmatched. CDR3 loop: CASSSGTGGSPLHF. The CDR3 DNA is TGTGCCAGCAGTTCCGGGACAGGGGGTTCACCCCTCCACTTT.

The chain uses TRBV5-1 and TRBJ1-4; 7 nucleotides agree with TRBD1. After removal of 4 bases from V and 0 bases from J, the junction contained 3 bases not matched to a gene. Germline V CDR1 and CDR2: SGHRS, YFSETQ. This CDR3 spans 15 amino acids. CDR3 sequence (DNA): TGCGCCAGCAGCAGTGGGACAGCAACTAATGAAAAACTGTTTTTT. The encoded protein is CASSSGTATNEKLFF.

This sequence joins TRBV6-4 and TRBJ2-1, with D perhaps TRBD2 (6 bases). The ends were cut back, 0 bases at V and 8 bases at J, with 17 bases in the middle. CDR1 MRHNA and CDR2 SNTAGT come from the germline V gene. The CDR3 has 16 amino acids. CDR3 nucleotides: TGTGCCAGCAGTGACTCCGCTAGCGAAGCCCTTCATGAGCAGTTCTTC. Encoded protein: CASSDSASEALHEQFF.

The count of this clone is one. CDR3 sequence (DNA): TGTGCCAGCAGCTTAGCGCCCCCGACTAGCGGTGACGGGGAGCTGTTTTTT. Translation gives CASSLAPPTSGDGELFF. The chain links TRBV7-6 to TRBJ2-2; 9 bases fit TRBD2. The trim removed 0 bases at V and 7 bases at J, leaving 9 bases unmatched. Germline-derived CDR1 and CDR2 are SGHVS and FNYEAQ. This CDR3 spans 17 amino acids.